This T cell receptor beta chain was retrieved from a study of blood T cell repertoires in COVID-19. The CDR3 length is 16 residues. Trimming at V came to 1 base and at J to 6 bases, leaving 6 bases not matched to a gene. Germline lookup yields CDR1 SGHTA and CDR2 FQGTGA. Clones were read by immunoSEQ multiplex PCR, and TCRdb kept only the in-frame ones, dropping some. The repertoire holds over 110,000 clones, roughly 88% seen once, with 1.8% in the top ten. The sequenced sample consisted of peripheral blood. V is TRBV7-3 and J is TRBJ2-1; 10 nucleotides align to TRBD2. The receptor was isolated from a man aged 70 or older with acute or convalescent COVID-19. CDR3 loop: CASSLMPSGSTNEQFF. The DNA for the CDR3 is TGTGCCAGCAGCTTAATGCCTAGCGGGAGTACCAATGAGCAGTTCTTC. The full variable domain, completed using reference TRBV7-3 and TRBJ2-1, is GAGVSQTPSNKVTEKGKYVELRCDPISGHTALYWYRQSLGQGPEFLIYFQGTGAADDSGLPNDRFFAVRPEGSVSTLKIQRTERGDSAVYLCASSLMPSGSTNEQFFGPGTRLTVL.